Below, 18 T cell receptor beta chains from the same sample are listed, as sequenced in a study of cytomegalovirus exposure and HLA in healthy donors. In the PCR, 60 Vbeta and 13 Jbeta primers were used. Method: immunoSEQ multiplex PCR; TCRdb's copy keeps in-frame clones and lacks some. The sample consists of 150,000 to 250,000 clones, under 90% of them appearing once. The material sequenced was PBMCs. These receptors came from a boy between 2 and 10 years old in good health and CMV-seronegative.

The count of this clone is one. This sequence joins TRBV4-2 and TRBJ1-2, with D possibly matching TRBD1 (6 bases). CDR1 and CDR2 (germline): LGHNA, YNFKEQ. V was pared by 2 bases and J by 6 bases, with 19 bases between. The CDR3 consists of 16 residues. The DNA for the CDR3 is TGTGCCAGCAGCCAACCCTCTGGGGACACCCGGAATGGCTACACCTTC. Protein: CASSQPSGDTRNGYTF.

This clone was counted only a few times. The chain joins TRBV6-5 to TRBJ1-2; D uncertain. CDR1 is MNHEY, CDR2 SVGAGI, per germline. The CDR3 spans 13 residues. V lost 0 bases, J lost 11 bases, and 13 bases lay in between. The CDR3 bases are TGTGCCAGCAGTTACTCTAATAACGGCGGTTACACCTTC. Translated: CASSYSNNGGYTF.

In its sample, this clone was seen a few times. This chain links TRBV5-5 with TRBJ1-1; 7 bases map to TRBD1. The V gene end was trimmed by 2 bases and the J gene end by 0 bases; junction bases not matched to a gene: 1. Germline V gene lookup returns CDR1 SGHKS and CDR2 YYEKEE (reference sequence). This CDR3 is built from 14 residues. The CDR3 is CASSFGTVNTEAFF. The CDR3 region has the DNA TGTGCCAGCAGCTTCGGGACAGTGAACACTGAAGCTTTCTTT.

The chain carries TRBV10-3 and TRBJ2-7, with a possible D match to TRBD1 (6 bases). The V gene's germline CDR1 is ENHRY and CDR2 SYGVKD. V gave up 0 bases and J gave up 7 bases, with 7 bases separating them. This CDR3 has 12 amino acids. This chain's CDR3 is CAISESGTEQYF. DNA of the CDR3: TGTGCCATCAGTGAGTCGGGGACAGAGCAGTACTTC.

The chain links TRBV7-9 to TRBJ1-2, with 9 bases identical to TRBD1. The CDR3 covers 14 residues. The germline CDR1 and CDR2 sequences are SEHNR and FQNEAQ (reference sequence). Trimming removed 1 base from V and 6 bases from J; junction bases left unmatched: 3. The DNA of the CDR3 is TGTGCCAGCAGCTTAGAGGGGACAGGGAATGGCTACACCTTC. Translating gives CASSLEGTGNGYTF.

The rearrangement links TRBV5-4 to TRBJ2-2, with 7 bases fitting TRBD1. After removal of 4 bases from V and 4 bases from J, the junction contained 10 bases not matched to a gene. The CDR3 sequence is 16 residues long. The V gene's germline CDR1 is SGHNT and CDR2 YYREEE (reference sequence). The CDR3 loop is CASSRPGQRFTGELFF. The CDR3 DNA is TGTGCCAGCAGCCGACCGGGACAGCGATTCACCGGGGAGCTGTTTTTT.

This clone appeared once. An end of the junction differs from the germline gene, which may be a read error. The rearrangement uses TRBV5-4 and TRBJ2-3; a possible D gene is TRBD2 (6 bases). The CDR3 runs 12 residues. Germline V CDR1 and CDR2: SGHNT, YYREEE (reference sequence). CDR3 nucleotide sequence: TGTGCCAGCAGCGGGGGGAAAGATGCGCAGTATTTT. It translates to CASSGGKDAQYF.

The chain recombines TRBV7-2 with TRBJ2-1, with D possibly matching TRBD2 (5 bases). Per germline, CDR1 SGHTA and CDR2 FQGNSA. V lost 0 bases to trimming and J lost 2 bases, with 5 bases between them. CDR3 length: 14 amino acids. CDR3 DNA sequence: TGTGCCAGCAGCTTAGCCGGGACCTACAATGAGCAGTTCTTC. Translated, it gives CASSLAGTYNEQFF.

The genes are TRBV6-5 and TRBJ2-3; weak D call: TRBD1 (5 bases). CDR1 and CDR2 (germline): MNHEY, SVGAGI. V dropped 2 bases and J dropped 3 bases, with 12 bases sitting between them. This CDR3 has 15 amino acids. The CDR3 bases are TGTGCCAGCAGTTACAGGTGGGGCCCGACAGATACGCAGTATTTT. The encoded protein is CASSYRWGPTDTQYF.

The chain joins TRBV11-2 to TRBJ2-5; D possibly corresponds to TRBD1 (6 bases). Trimming removed 3 bases from V and 4 bases from J, with 18 bases in between. The germline CDR1 and CDR2 sequences are SGHAT and FQNNGV. The CDR3 covers 16 residues. CDR3: CASSFAQGIGLETQYF. The CDR3, as DNA: TGTGCCAGCAGCTTCGCACAGGGAATAGGTCTAGAGACCCAGTACTTC.

CDR3: CASSAGLAVEQYF. CDR3 nucleotides: TGTGCCAGCAGTGCCGGGTTAGCAGTCGAGCAGTACTTC. The chain couples TRBV2 to TRBJ2-7; no firm D call. CDR1 SNHLY and CDR2 FYNNEI come from the germline V gene. The CDR3 contains 13 residues. V shed 4 bases and J shed 6 bases, with 13 bases lying between them.

This rearrangement joins TRBV5-4 to TRBJ2-7; the D gene is possibly TRBD2 (5 bases). Germline values: CDR1 SGHNT, CDR2 YYREEE (reference sequence). The CDR3 contains 13 residues. The ends were cut back, 4 bases at V and 7 bases at J, with 15 bases in the middle. The CDR3 spells CASSPTWSGEQYF. The CDR3 coding sequence is TGTGCCAGCAGCCCGACTTGGTCGGGGGAGCAGTACTTC.

V usage is TRBV19 and J usage is TRBJ2-7; possibly TRBD1 for D (5 bases). Germline V CDR1 and CDR2: LNHDA, SQIVND (reference sequence). Trimming removed 3 bases from V and 2 bases from J, with 14 bases in between. This CDR3 spans 15 amino acids. The CDR3 here is CASSIEKGLPYEQYF. CDR3 sequence (DNA): TGTGCCAGTAGTATCGAGAAGGGGCTTCCCTACGAGCAGTACTTC.

V and J are TRBV19 and TRBJ2-3, with D possibly TRBD1 on 6 matching bases. Trimming took off 3 bases at V and 1 base at J, with 11 bases between the two ends. Germline-derived CDR1 and CDR2 are LNHDA and SQIVND (reference sequence). This CDR3 spans 15 amino acids. CDR3 residues: CASSIPGAGTDTQYF. The CDR3 bases are TGTGCCAGTAGTATCCCAGGGGCAGGCACAGATACGCAGTATTTT.

The V gene is TRBV5-6, the J gene TRBJ1-3; TRBD1 is a possible D gene (6 bases). Germline CDR1 SGHDT, CDR2 YYEEEE. V lost 5 bases, J lost 2 bases, and 11 bases lay in between. The CDR3 runs 14 residues. CDR3 loop: CASRVQGAGNTIYF. For the CDR3, the DNA is TGTGCCAGCAGGGTACAGGGCGCTGGAAACACCATATATTTT.

The genes are TRBV30 and TRBJ2-7, with 9 bases aligning to TRBD2. The ends lost 3 bases at V and 4 bases at J; junction bases unmatched: 4. The CDR3 consists of 13 residues. Germline assignment: CDR1 GTSNPN and CDR2 SVGIG (reference sequence). CDR3 sequence: CAWRSSGGYEQYF. In DNA form, the CDR3 reads TGTGCCTGGAGATCAAGCGGGGGGTACGAGCAGTACTTC.

The rearrangement joins TRBV2 to TRBJ1-5, with D possibly matching TRBD1 (5 bases). V lost 4 bases and J 2 bases, leaving 12 bases between the germline ends. The CDR3 covers 15 residues. The germline CDR1 and CDR2 sequences are SNHLY and FYNNEI. The CDR3 is CASSVEGAGNQPQHF. CDR3 coding DNA: TGTGCCAGCAGTGTAGAAGGGGCGGGCAATCAGCCCCAGCATTTT.

The gene calls are TRBV5-1 and TRBJ2-6; 8 bases align to TRBD1. The length of the CDR3 is 19 residues. Trimming at V came to 4 bases and at J to 4 bases, leaving 16 bases not matched to a gene. Per the germline V gene, CDR1 is SGHRS and CDR2 is YFSETQ. The chain's CDR3 is CASSPTLAQGASGANVLTF. The CDR3 nucleotides are TGCGCCAGCAGCCCCACCCTAGCCCAGGGGGCTTCAGGGGCCAACGTCCTGACTTTC.